The source of this T cell receptor (beta chain) is a study of blood T cell repertoires in COVID-19. Study summary: In each case, the material was cDNA or gDNA derived from T cells, B-cell-depleted T cells, or PBMCs.

The germline V gene has CDR1 MNHEY and CDR2 SVGEGT. The CDR3 length is 15 residues. V lost 6 bases and J lost 7; bases outside the gene matches: 7. The assay was immunoSEQ multiplex PCR, and TCRdb's table has in-frame clones only and misses some. The sample shows approximately 160,000 clones, 70% to 85% of them seen only once. This clonotype was obtained from a woman aged 45-65 years in a cohort sampled during active or convalescent COVID-19. Sequencing used peripheral blood. V and J are TRBV6-2 or TRBV6-3 and TRBJ2-1, with TRBD2 matching over 12 bases. As DNA, the CDR3 is TGTGCCAGCAGCATCCTAGCGGGGGGGCGTAATGAGCAGTTCTTC. Residues: CASSILAGGRNEQFF.